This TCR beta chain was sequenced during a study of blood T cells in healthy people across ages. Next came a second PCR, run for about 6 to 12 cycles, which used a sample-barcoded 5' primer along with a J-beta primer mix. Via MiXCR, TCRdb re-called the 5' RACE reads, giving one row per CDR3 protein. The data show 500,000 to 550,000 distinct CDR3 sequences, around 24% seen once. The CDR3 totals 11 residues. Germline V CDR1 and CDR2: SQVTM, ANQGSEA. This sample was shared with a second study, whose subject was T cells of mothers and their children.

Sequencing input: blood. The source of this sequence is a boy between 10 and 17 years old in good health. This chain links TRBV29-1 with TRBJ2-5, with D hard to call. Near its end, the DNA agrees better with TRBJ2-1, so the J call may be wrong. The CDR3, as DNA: TGCAGCGCAACCTTTACCAATGAGCAGTTCTTC. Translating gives CSATFTNEQFF.